What follows is one TCR beta chain and its context. Seattle patients were enrolled during active infection and followed longitudinally. Clones were read by immunoSEQ multiplex PCR, and TCRdb kept only the in-frame ones, dropping some. The top ten clones hold 0.7% to 1% of a sample with fewer than 600,000 clones, roughly nine tenths of them seen once. With 3 bases removed from V and 14 bases from J, the gap between germline ends came to 17 bases. Germline V gene lookup returns CDR1 KGHSH and CDR2 LQKENI. This CDR3 region has 13 residues. These data originate in a study of blood T cell repertoires in COVID-19.

The gene calls are TRBV18 and TRBJ2-1; D is perhaps TRBD2 (5 bases). What was sequenced was peripheral blood. This receptor was taken from a man younger than 35 with COVID-19, enrolled during active disease. The CDR3 DNA is TGTGCCAGCTCACCTCTCCGGGATACTTCTAAGTTCTTC. This gives the protein CASSPLRDTSKFF. The entire variable domain, with the rest obtained from reference TRBV18 and TRBJ2-1, is as follows: NAGVMQNPRHLVRRRGQEARLRCSPMKGHSHVYWYRQLPEEGLKFMVYLQKENIIDESGMPKERFSAEFPKEGPSILRIQQVVRGDSAAYFCASSPLRDTSKFFGPGTRLTVL.